This T cell receptor beta chain emerged from a study of cytomegalovirus exposure and HLA in healthy donors. About the study: Inside one of the first data releases sat 85 million or so unique TCRs taken from HLA-typed donors.

The germline V gene encodes CDR1 MNHEY and CDR2 SVGAGI. The CDR3 runs to 14 residues. J lost 4 bases, V lost 8 bases, and 8 bases had no gene match. 13 Jbeta primers and 60 Vbeta primers were used for the PCR. Some clones are missing from TCRdb's copy, which holds only in-frame ones; the method was immunoSEQ multiplex PCR. The sample yields about 210,000 clones, around 76% seen once. The specimen was PBMCs. The rearrangement uses TRBV6-5 and TRBJ2-1; TRBD1 aligns across 7 bases. The receptor was isolated from a man aged 40-49 years in good health and CMV-seropositive. CDR3 bases: TGTGCCAGCCGCGAACCGACAGGGTACAATGAGCAGTTCTTC. Translated: CASREPTGYNEQFF.